The source of this T cell receptor beta chain is a study of molecular identifiers for immune sequencing clone quantification. One entry per CDR3 protein, called by TCRdb with MiXCR from the PCR reads. The data contain roughly 97,000 distinct CDR3 sequences, 20% to 25% of them seen just once; the ten biggest clones take up more than 0.8%. Germline CDR1 and CDR2: MDHEN and SYDVKM. This CDR3 is 13 amino acids long. Trimming took 3 bases from V and 0 from J, leaving 6 bases between them. The receptor was derived from a human donor in good health. Some libraries in this study had Jurkat cell RNA spiked in. The material sequenced was naive CD8+ T cells from blood, with Jurkat cell RNA spiked in. Subset indicated: FACS-sorted CD8+CD4-CCR7+CD45RA+ naive T cells. V is TRBV28 and J is TRBJ2-7; no clear D. CDR3 residues: CASSLTGSYEQYF. The CDR3 DNA is TGTGCCAGCAGTTTGACTGGCTCCTACGAGCAGTACTTC.